This is a list of T cell receptor beta chains from one sample in a study of post-analysis software for immune sequencing data. TCRdb ran MiXCR on the PCR reads and lists one entry per CDR3 protein. Of approximately 690,000 distinct CDR3 sequences in the sample, approximately 59% were seen once. The specimen sequenced was blood. All receptors come from a girl aged 2 to 10 with multiple sclerosis. Each CDR3 is given with its conserved first and last residue. Fields, in order: V gene, J gene, clone size, CDR3 protein. The size of a clone is reported for some rows only, either as once, few or many, or as a class for expanded clones.

TRBV5-1	TRBJ1-2	NA	CASSFRQGNYGYTF
TRBV28	TRBJ2-1	NA	CASRLEEGYNEQFF
TRBV12-3/TRBV12-4	TRBJ2-1	NA	CAGSFWGLAAYNEQFF
TRBV5-1	TRBJ2-5	few	CASSLIPRGGGETQYF
TRBV7-9	TRBJ1-5	NA	CASSRTGENQPQHF
TRBV29-1	TRBJ2-3	NA	CSVDVVDTQYF
TRBV7-2	TRBJ2-5	NA	CASSPRASGDQETQYF
TRBV20-1	TRBJ2-1	once	CSASGLAGKEQFF
TRBV20-1	TRBJ1-6	NA	CSARKGSSYNSPLHF
TRBV7-9	TRBJ2-1	NA	CASRPQGQGGYEQFF
TRBV21-1	TRBJ2-3	once	CASSKIRAEDTQYF
TRBV7-9	TRBJ2-3	NA	CASTPGGDSIGASTTDTQYF
TRBV27	TRBJ2-7	NA	CASSWQGLDREQYF
TRBV24-1	TRBJ2-1	NA	CATSDLGTSGNEQFF
TRBV5-1	TRBJ1-1	few	CASSGWGNTEAFF
TRBV20-1	TRBJ2-1	NA	CSARPGTEMYNEQFF
TRBV12-3/TRBV12-4	TRBJ1-1	NA	CASSSSQGYTEAFF
TRBV11-2	NA	NA	CASSPGGIQYF
TRBV12-3/TRBV12-4	TRBJ1-5	NA	CASSLEGGGTGVQPQHF
TRBV20-1	TRBJ2-7	NA	CSARDKRGRGFYEQYF
TRBV4-3	TRBJ2-3	few	CASSQDRTSGGEDTQYF
TRBV7-2	TRBJ1-2	NA	CASSSSQGNYGYTF
TRBV6-6	TRBJ1-5	NA	CASSYGSGNQPQHF
TRBV6-2/TRBV6-3	TRBJ2-5	NA	CASNYYYRRRGPQETQYF
TRBV5-1	TRBJ2-1	few	CASSLVGWQGEGQFF
TRBV3-1	TRBJ2-5	NA	CASSQDIMRGTGRQETQYF